Below are 7 T cell receptor beta chains sequenced from a single sample in a study of regulatory T cells in long-lasting Graves disease. In building TCR beta libraries, iRepertoire HTBI primers were used together with Arm-PCR of CDR3 regions. MiXCR, applied by TCRdb to the multiplex PCR reads, yields one record per CDR3 protein. Found here are about 210,000 distinct CDR3 sequences, about 19% of them singletons; the top ten hold roughly 12%. Time point specified: newly diagnosed GD, antithyroid drugs for less than 3 months. Generation of the TCR library employed RNA extracted from PBMCs. The sample was also linked to a second study, of T cells in Graves' hyperthyroidism and ophthalmopathy.

This sample comprised peripheral blood mononuclear cells (PBMCs), obtained at new diagnosis, from a patient treated with antithyroid drugs. These receptors were obtained from a woman aged 25-40 years with Graves disease.

This clonotype came up many times. The chain links TRBV7-9 to TRBJ1-1, with a weak D call TRBD1 (5 bases). Trimming removed 1 base at V and 3 bases at J, with 9 bases between. Germline V gene data show CDR1 as SEHNR and CDR2 as FQNEAQ (reference sequence). The CDR3 sequence is 14 residues long. For the CDR3, the DNA is TGTGCCAGCAGCTTAGTCCAGGGAGACACTGAAGCTTTCTTT. Translated: CASSLVQGDTEAFF.

This clonotype was observed at least ten times. V usage is TRBV10-3 and J usage is TRBJ1-6; 9 nucleotides agree with TRBD1. The germline gives CDR1 ENHRY, CDR2 SYGVKD. The CDR3 has 15 amino acids. Germline trimming cut 0 bases from V and 10 bases from J; bases unmatched to any gene: 4. CDR3 nucleotides: TGTGCCATCAGTGAGTCGCGACAGGGGGAGTCACCCCTCCACTTT. Protein product: CAISESRQGESPLHF.

This clonotype was seen repeatedly, ten times or more. The CDR3 DNA sequence: TGTGCCAGCAGTCGACAGGTAGCCCTATATGGCTACACCTTC. Translating gives CASSRQVALYGYTF. The chain employs TRBV27 and TRBJ1-2; D is perhaps TRBD1 (6 bases). Trimming shortened V by 5 bases and J by 5 bases, and 15 bases separated the two germline ends. The CDR3 sequence is 14 residues long. Germline assignment: CDR1 MNHEY and CDR2 SMNVEV (reference sequence).

In the case of this clonotype: With a far larger clone one base away, a read error is the likely cause. The rearrangement links TRBV6-1 to TRBJ2-7, with 9 bases fitting TRBD1. The CDR3 covers 16 residues. The germline V gene has CDR1 MNHNS and CDR2 SASEGT. CDR3 in amino acids: CAITLGDRGTSYGQYF. The CDR3 region has the DNA TGTGCCATCACCCTTGGAGACAGGGGGACCTCCTACGGGCAGTACTTC.

This clonotype was detected ten times or more. The chain carries TRBV12-3 or TRBV12-4 and TRBJ1-3; the D is unclear. The CDR3 consists of 14 residues. Trimming shortened V by 3 bases and J by 0 bases, and 6 bases separated the two germline ends. The DNA for the CDR3 is TGTGCCAGCAGTTTTGCGGTCTCTGGAAACACCATATATTTT. This codes for CASSFAVSGNTIYF.

This clonotype appeared many times. This chain uses TRBV20-1 with TRBJ1-1; D uncertain. Germline values: CDR1 DFQATT, CDR2 SNEGSKA (reference sequence). Trimming pared 0 bases from V and 6 bases from J, leaving 11 bases between. The CDR3 contains 13 residues. DNA for the CDR3: TGCAGTGCTAGAGATCGGGGTTGGGCTGAAGCTTTCTTT. It is translated as CSARDRGWAEAFF.

This clonotype was seen at least ten times. The chain joins TRBV20-1 to TRBJ2-5; TRBD2 agrees at 10 bases. The CDR3 has 16 amino acids. Germline V gene lookup returns CDR1 DFQATT and CDR2 SNEGSKA (reference sequence). The V and J ends lost 4 bases and 2 bases, in that order; junction bases with no gene match: 10. The CDR3 is CSATLQLAGIQETQYF. CDR3 nucleotide sequence: TGCAGTGCTACCCTACAACTAGCGGGGATTCAAGAGACCCAGTACTTC.